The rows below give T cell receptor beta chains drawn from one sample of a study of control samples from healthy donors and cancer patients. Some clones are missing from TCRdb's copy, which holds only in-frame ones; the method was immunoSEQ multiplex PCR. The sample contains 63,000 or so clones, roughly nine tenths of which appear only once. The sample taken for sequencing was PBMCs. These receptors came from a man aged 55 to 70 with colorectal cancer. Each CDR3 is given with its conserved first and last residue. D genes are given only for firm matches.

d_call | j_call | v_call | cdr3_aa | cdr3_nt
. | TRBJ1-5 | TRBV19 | CASSLGLLLYSNQPQHF | TGTGCCAGTAGTCTGGGACTCCTCTTGTATAGCAATCAGCCCCAGCATTTT
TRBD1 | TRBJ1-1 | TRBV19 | CASRVQGGTEAFF | TGTGCCAGTAGGGTCCAGGGGGGGACTGAAGCTTTCTTT
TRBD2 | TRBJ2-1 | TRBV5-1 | CASSSGTSVYNEQFF | TGCGCCAGCAGCTCCGGGACTAGCGTATACAATGAGCAGTTCTTC
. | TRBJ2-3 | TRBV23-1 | CASSPLRRGTDTQYF | TGCGCCAGCAGTCCTCTACGGCGAGGCACAGATACGCAGTATTTT
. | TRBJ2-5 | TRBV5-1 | CASSLGSGQTGETQYF | TGCGCCAGCAGCTTGGGTTCCGGACAGACAGGCGAGACCCAGTACTTC
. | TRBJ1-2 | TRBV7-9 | CASSRVSRGGYTF | TGTGCCAGCAGCCGGGTGTCGAGGGGGGGCTACACCTTC
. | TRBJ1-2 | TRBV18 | CASSPIVGVNYGYTF | TGTGCCAGCTCACCAATAGTGGGGGTGAACTATGGCTACACCTTC
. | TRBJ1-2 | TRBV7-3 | CASSSGLGYGYTF | TGTGCCAGCAGCTCTGGACTGGGCTATGGCTACACCTTC
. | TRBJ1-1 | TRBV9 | CASSPGNGVDTEAFF | TGTGCCAGCAGCCCAGGGAACGGAGTGGACACTGAAGCTTTCTTT
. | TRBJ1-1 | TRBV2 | CASSNAIAEAFF | TGTGCCAGCAGCAACGCTATCGCCGAAGCTTTCTTT
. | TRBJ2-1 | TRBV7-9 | CASGRYNEQFF | TGTGCCAGCGGGAGGTACAATGAGCAGTTCTTC
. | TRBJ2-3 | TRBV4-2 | CASSLNFPFGLTDTQYF | TGTGCCAGCAGCCTTAATTTTCCCTTTGGGCTTACAGATACGCAGTATTTT
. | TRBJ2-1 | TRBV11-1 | CASSLKGNEQFF | TGTGCCAGCAGCTTGAAAGGCAATGAGCAGTTCTTC